This T cell receptor (beta chain) was profiled in a study of blood T cell repertoires in COVID-19. For the study at large: Spain, Italy and the United States supplied samples that represented acute and convalescent COVID-19. The analysed material was cDNA or gDNA that came from T cells, B-cell-depleted T cells, or PBMCs.

Only in-frame clones appear in the TCRdb table, and some are missing; sequencing was by immunoSEQ multiplex PCR. This repertoire shows 200,000 to 300,000 clones, approximately 89% found once; its top ten account for 2% to 2.5%. With V trimmed by 5 bases and J by 3 bases, 8 bases remained unmatched. The length of the CDR3 is 15 residues. The germline gives CDR1 LGHNA, CDR2 YSLEER. This chain uses TRBV4-3 with TRBJ1-2; 8 bases align to TRBD1. The sequence came from a woman in her forties or fifties with acute or convalescent COVID-19. Sequences were obtained from peripheral blood. CDR3 in DNA: TGCGCCAGCAGCACCCGGACAGGGATGGACTATGGCTACACCTTC. This translates into CASSTRTGMDYGYTF.